The rows below give T cell receptor beta chains drawn from one sample of a study of shared clonotypes between healthy human individuals. TCRdb keeps only in-frame clones here, not all; method: immunoSEQ multiplex PCR. Altogether more than 550,000 clones are present, just over 90% being singletons, with the ten largest covering 24%. The sequenced material came from naive CD8+ T cells sorted from blood. The source is a man aged 25-45 years in good health. Each CDR3 is given with its conserved first and last residue.

TRBJ2-6 TRBV10-3 CAIREGDSGANVLTF
TRBJ2-5 TRBV30 CAWSVGAGQETQYF
TRBJ2-1 TRBV7-9 CASGSAGGYYNEQFF
TRBJ1-1 TRBV4-1 CASSQGVGGTEAFF
TRBJ2-3 TRBV28 CASSFSQVYTDTQYF
TRBJ2-7 TRBV11-2 CASSLNGPNEQYF
TRBJ2-7 TRBV29-1 CSVAGQGAHEQYF
TRBJ2-3 TRBV10-1 CASSESWGANTDTQYF
TRBJ2-2 TRBV28 CASSPRVTGELFF
TRBJ2-5 TRBV27 CASSTLGSQETQYF
TRBJ2-3 TRBV27 CASSPGLAGGTSTDTQYF
TRBJ2-7 TRBV11-2 CASSTWDEQYF
TRBJ2-7 TRBV4-1 CASSQLEYDLAGGYEQYF
TRBJ2-1 TRBV6-6 CASSLAGGPGNEQFF
TRBJ2-2 TRBV27 CASSSWTSTGELFF
TRBJ2-3 TRBV7-9 CASSGQTSGGSPYTDTQYF
TRBJ2-1 TRBV15 CATSRDFGGGNEQFF
TRBJ2-7 TRBV6-5 CASSYSRFDHYEQYF
TRBJ1-1 TRBV30 CAWNGDHTEAFF
TRBJ2-1 TRBV27 CASIGGGNEQFF
TRBJ1-3 TRBV4-3 CASSLAPPGAGGNTIYF
TRBJ2-1 TRBV7-9 CASSSTGTSRDNEQFF
TRBJ1-4 TRBV7-9 CASSGNSATNEKLFF
TRBJ2-1 TRBV4-3 CASSQSISYNEQFF
TRBJ2-2 TRBV27 CASSDPRTGAAGELFF
TRBJ1-1 TRBV7-9 CASSSTIIWDGHTEAFF
TRBJ2-7 TRBV7-6 CASSPPGTVVYEQYF
TRBJ1-4 TRBV28 CASSSLGQGTTNEKLFF
TRBJ2-2 TRBV27 CASSRGTGGELFF
TRBJ2-2 TRBV7-3 CASSLTYTGELFF
TRBJ2-7 TRBV6-1 CASSEARWLYEQYF
TRBJ2-4 TRBV27 CASSLSRDGRNIQYF
TRBJ1-5 TRBV28 CASRSGSNQPQHF
TRBJ2-3 TRBV2 CASSVTFTDTQYF
TRBJ2-7 TRBV7-9 CASSWGRSYEQYF
TRBJ2-3 TRBV29-1 CSVQTSGDFTDTQYF
TRBJ2-5 TRBV4-3 CASSQVRRLAGRASHKETQYF
TRBJ2-5 TRBV11-2 CASSLGTGGSWETQYF
TRBJ1-3 TRBV7-9 CASSYIQGAENTIYF
TRBJ2-7 TRBV28 CASSISLTAYYEQYF
TRBJ2-7 TRBV4-3 CASSQGSSGSYEQYF
TRBJ2-7 TRBV11-2 CASSFYRGLAGTYEQYF
TRBJ2-5 TRBV9 CASSVGDYQETQYF
TRBJ2-7 TRBV13 CASSQRLAGSYEQYF
TRBJ1-3 TRBV4-1 CASSQEHLSGNTIYF